Below, 20 T cell receptor beta chains from the same sample are listed, as sequenced in a study of T cell responses to AZD1222 COVID-19 vaccine. Clones were sequenced by immunoSEQ multiplex PCR, and TCRdb holds only the in-frame ones, with some missing. Of 120,000 or so clones listed, about four fifths were seen once; the top ten hold roughly 4.8%. The input for sequencing was peripheral blood, taken on day 0 of AZD1222 vaccination. Receptors originate from an adult in good health.

The genes are TRBV7-9 and TRBJ2-2; 9 positions match TRBD2. The germline CDR1 and CDR2 sequences are SEHNR and FQNEAQ (reference sequence). With 1 base clipped from V and 1 base from J, the junction kept 4 bases outside the gene matches. The CDR3 totals 17 residues. The DNA for the CDR3 is TGTGCCAGCAGCTTAGTGGCTAGCGGGATGAACACCGGGGAGCTGTTTTTT. Its translation is CASSLVASGMNTGELFF.

Only one count was recorded for this clone. The chain combines TRBV6-2 or TRBV6-3 with TRBJ2-5, with D perhaps matching TRBD1 or TRBD2 (5 bases each). V was cut by 3 bases and J by 0 bases, with 17 bases left in between. CDR3 length equals 17 residues. Germline CDR1 and CDR2: MNHEY and SVGEGT. CDR3 nucleotides: TGTGCCAGCAGTTATCGCTATTCAGGGACCTACCAAGAGACCCAGTACTTC. This encodes CASSYRYSGTYQETQYF.

The chain has TRBV7-9 and TRBJ1-1; tentative D call: TRBD1 (5 bases). The germline V gene encodes CDR1 SEHNR and CDR2 FQNEAQ (reference sequence). This CDR3 spans 13 amino acids. Trimming pared 7 bases from V and 3 bases from J, leaving 12 bases between. CDR3 loop: CASNTGVYTEAFF. CDR3 sequence (DNA): TGTGCCAGCAACACGGGGGTTTACACTGAAGCTTTCTTT.

V is TRBV27 and J is TRBJ1-5; D call uncertain. Germline-derived CDR1 and CDR2 are MNHEY and SMNVEV (reference sequence). The length of the CDR3 is 12 residues. The V gene lost 6 bases and the J gene lost 2 bases, with 5 bases spanning the gap. CDR3 in amino acids: CASSMGNQPQHF. The CDR3 bases are TGTGCCAGCAGCATGGGCAATCAGCCCCAGCATTTT.

The rearrangement uses TRBV4-1 and TRBJ1-4, with D perhaps matching TRBD1 (5 bases). Deletions cut 4 bases from V and 3 bases from J, with 15 bases between. CDR3 size: 16 residues. CDR1 is MGHRA and CDR2 is YSYEKL in the germline V gene. CDR3 sequence (DNA): TGCGCCAGCAGCCGTAACGGGGCTGCCGCTAATGAAAAACTGTTTTTT. Translated: CASSRNGAAANEKLFF.

The chain employs TRBV6-5 and TRBJ2-7; TRBD1 matches at 8 bases. The germline CDR1 and CDR2 sequences are MNHEY and SVGAGI. V was clipped by 6 bases and J by 1 base; unmatched bases: 8. CDR3 length equals 15 residues. This CDR3 is CASRLNRDRSYEQYF. DNA for the CDR3: TGTGCCAGCAGACTCAACCGGGACAGGTCCTACGAGCAGTACTTC.

The chain links TRBV19 to TRBJ2-1; the match to TRBD1 covers 9 bases. Germline lookup yields CDR1 LNHDA and CDR2 SQIVND (reference sequence). This CDR3 is built from 16 residues. V lost 7 bases and J lost 4; bases outside the gene matches: 11. The CDR3 DNA follows: TGTGCCAGTACCAACCAGGACAGGGGCGGATACAATGAGCAGTTCTTC. Protein sequence: CASTNQDRGGYNEQFF.

This chain joins TRBV28 and TRBJ1-3; D is uncertain. V was pared by 5 bases and J by 3 bases, with 11 bases between. This CDR3 region has 14 residues. Germline lookup yields CDR1 MDHEN and CDR2 SYDVKM. The CDR3 loop reads CASSPPLFGNTIYF. DNA for the CDR3: TGTGCCAGCAGTCCCCCCCTCTTTGGAAACACCATATATTTT.

The V call is TRBV7-8, the J call TRBJ1-6; TRBD1 is a possible D gene (5 bases). V dropped 1 base and J dropped 9 bases, with 13 bases sitting between them. The CDR3 runs 15 residues. Germline CDR1 and CDR2: SGHVS and FQNEAQ. The chain's CDR3 is CASSLEDRGGSPLHF. CDR3 nucleotide sequence: TGTGCCAGCAGCTTAGAAGACAGAGGAGGTTCACCCCTCCACTTT.

The rearrangement uses TRBV5-1 and TRBJ1-5, with no clear D. V was pared by 4 bases and J by 2 bases, with 13 bases between. CDR3 length: 15 amino acids. In germline, CDR1 is SGHRS, CDR2 YFSETQ. The DNA of the CDR3 is TGCGCCAGCAGCCGCACCGGACGTGGCAATCAGCCCCAGCATTTT. It yields the protein CASSRTGRGNQPQHF.

This chain uses TRBV19 with TRBJ1-5; perhaps TRBD1 as D (5 bases). The CDR3 length is 15 residues. The germline gives CDR1 LNHDA, CDR2 SQIVND (reference sequence). Trimming removed 7 bases at V and 9 bases at J, with 22 bases between. CDR3 region: CASTRGQGGFWPQHF. The CDR3, as DNA: TGTGCCAGTACTAGAGGGCAGGGCGGTTTTTGGCCCCAGCATTTT.

The table lists this clone with a few counts. The chain has TRBV24-1 and TRBJ2-3; D perhaps matches TRBD2 (5 bases). The CDR3 covers 18 residues. Trimming removed 1 base at V and 2 bases at J, with 18 bases between. Per germline, CDR1 KGHDR and CDR2 SFDVKD. The CDR3 region has the DNA TGTGCCACCAGTGATTTCGGACCCACTAGGATATCCACAGATACGCAGTATTTT. Encoded protein: CATSDFGPTRISTDTQYF.

The genes are TRBV5-1 and TRBJ2-7, with unresolved D. This CDR3 spans 15 amino acids. V gave up 5 bases and J gave up 2 bases, with 17 bases separating them. Germline lookup yields CDR1 SGHRS and CDR2 YFSETQ. CDR3 region: CASSPGSTSPYEQYF. The CDR3 region has the DNA TGCGCCAGCAGTCCAGGTTCAACATCTCCCTACGAGCAGTACTTC.

The chain carries TRBV10-3 and TRBJ2-7; no reliable D call. The CDR3 runs to 12 residues. Per the germline V gene, CDR1 is ENHRY and CDR2 is SYGVKD. Trimming left V 2 bases short and J 9 bases short, with 11 bases between. CDR3 in amino acids: CAISEGSPGQYF. CDR3 nucleotides: TGTGCCATCAGTGAGGGCAGCCCGGGGCAGTACTTC.

The chain is built from TRBV5-1 and TRBJ2-7; D possibly matches TRBD1 or TRBD2 (6 bases each). This CDR3 region has 15 residues. V shed 4 bases and J shed 2 bases, with 16 bases lying between them. Germline-derived CDR1 and CDR2 are SGHRS and YFSETQ. The CDR3 region is CASSRTTGNTYEQYF. Written as DNA, the CDR3 is TGCGCCAGCAGCCGGACTACAGGGAATACCTACGAGCAGTACTTC.

The V call is TRBV6-5, the J call TRBJ1-1; D not certain. Germline assignment: CDR1 MNHEY and CDR2 SVGAGI. The CDR3 is 14 residues long. Trimming cost V 4 bases and J 5 bases, with 14 bases left between them. DNA for the CDR3: TGTGCCAGCAGTTCAAGGGCTACCGTGACTGAAGCTTTCTTT. This translates into CASSSRATVTEAFF.

Note on this clone: Lacking the conserved final phenylalanine or tryptophan, this CDR3 likely reflects a read error. Because the CDR3's place on the DNA is in doubt, the DNA is left out and the CDR3 is given as listed by TCRdb. The V gene is TRBV12-3 or TRBV12-4, the J gene TRBJ1-2; TRBD1 reflects the table's D call only, with no check against the DNA. Counting both end residues, the CDR3 totals 9 amino acids. The CDR3 loop reads CASSTGGGQ.

V and J are TRBV28 and TRBJ2-1; maybe TRBD1 (6 bases). The germline V and J ends were trimmed by 4 bases and 0 bases, with 13 bases remaining between them. The CDR3 length is 16 residues. Germline V CDR1 and CDR2: MDHEN, SYDVKM. DNA of the CDR3: TGTGCCAGCAGTTCGATGACAGGCAGCTCCTACAATGAGCAGTTCTTC. Amino acid sequence: CASSSMTGSSYNEQFF.

This chain joins TRBV29-1 and TRBJ1-2, with a weak D call TRBD1 (5 bases). V gave up 4 bases and J gave up 3 bases, with 9 bases separating them. Germline CDR1 is SQVTM and CDR2 is ANQGSEA. This CDR3 is 12 amino acids long. The CDR3 sequence is CSVVRGDYGYTF. DNA for the CDR3: TGCAGCGTTGTTCGGGGGGACTATGGCTACACCTTC. Drawing the rest from reference TRBV29-1 and TRBJ1-2, the complete variable domain is SAVISQKPSRDICQRGTSLTIQCQVDSQVTMMFWYRQQPGQSLTLIATANQGSEATYESGFVIDKFPISRPNLTFSTLTVSNMSPEDSSIYLCSVVRGDYGYTFGSGTRLTVV.

The V call is TRBV28, the J call TRBJ2-5; D may match TRBD1 or TRBD2 (5 bases each). Germline V lookup: CDR1 MDHEN, CDR2 SYDVKM. Trimming shortened V by 6 bases and J by 8 bases, and 25 bases separated the two germline ends. This CDR3 is built from 16 residues. CDR3 DNA sequence: TGTGCCAGCAGCGACATAAAACAGCAGGGAGCTTACACCCAGTACTTC. Protein: CASSDIKQQGAYTQYF.